The sequence of this T cell receptor (beta chain) was determined in a study of human T cells and chemical hapten exposure. One entry per CDR3 protein, called by TCRdb with MiXCR from the 5' RACE reads. The sample consists of roughly 110,000 distinct CDR3 sequences, more than 15% of them appearing once. Germline V lookup: CDR1 MNHEY, CDR2 SVGAGI. Deletions cut 6 bases from V and 6 bases from J, with 18 bases between. The CDR3 runs to 14 residues. Total RNA came from unfractionated whole blood. Points from the study as a whole: With DPC sensitization, TCRs exceeding 1 in 1000 frequency showed no change.

Regarding this clonotype: Its antigen is unidentified.

The TCR originated in a human donor in good health. The chain combines TRBV6-5 with TRBJ2-7; weak D call: TRBD1 (6 bases). CDR3: CASRPTGSSGEQYF. For the CDR3, the DNA is TGTGCCAGCAGACCTACAGGGTCTTCCGGCGAGCAGTACTTC.